This TCR beta chain was retrieved from a study of blood T cells in healthy people across ages. The germline CDR1 and CDR2 sequences are SNHLY and FYNNEI. V gave up 7 bases and J gave up 4 bases, with 14 bases separating them. This CDR3 is 14 amino acids long. The second PCR ran about 6 to 12 cycles with a sample-barcoded 5' primer and J-beta primers. TCRdb recomputed calls from the 5' RACE reads with MiXCR, one row per CDR3 protein. The repertoire has some 1.6 million distinct CDR3 sequences, 30% to 40% of them found once; the top ten carry about 11%. In regard to this clonotype: Its specificity is unknown.

Study conclusions and caveats: The study lacked donor CMV status, which possibly confounded expanded clonotype changes. Across the age range, TCR beta diversity per million T cells fell in a roughly linear way. In these data, TCR beta diversity tracked strongly with naive T cell percentage.

The TCR comes from a woman younger than 45 in good health. The chain combines TRBV2 with TRBJ2-4; perhaps TRBD2 as D (6 bases). Sequenced: blood. This chain's CDR3 is CASTVEGSKNIQYF. CDR3 DNA: TGTGCCAGCACCGTGGAGGGGTCGAAAAACATTCAGTACTTC.